The 18 T cell receptor beta chains below were found in one sample sequenced in a study of blood T cell repertoires in COVID-19. Here immunoSEQ multiplex PCR was the method, and the copy in TCRdb shows in-frame clones only, minus some. Found here are about 120,000 clones, 75% to 85% of them singletons; the top ten hold under 11%. The sequencing input was peripheral blood. The receptors shown here come from a human donor in a cohort sampled during active COVID-19.

The chain is built from TRBV7-6 and TRBJ2-1; 11 nucleotides agree with TRBD2. J was trimmed by 10 bases and V by 6 bases; bases with no gene match: 11. The CDR3 consists of 15 residues. Germline values: CDR1 SGHVS, CDR2 FNYEAQ. The CDR3, as DNA: TGTGCCAGCAGTCAGCTGACTAGCGGGACGGGAGAGCAGTTCTTC. It specifies CASSQLTSGTGEQFF.

The chain is built from TRBV19 and TRBJ1-2; 8 bases match TRBD1. The V gene end was trimmed by 9 bases and the J gene end by 3 bases; junction bases not matched to a gene: 9. Germline loops: CDR1 LNHDA, CDR2 SQIVND (reference sequence). The CDR3 totals 14 residues. CDR3 coding DNA: TGTGCCAGCCGACGGACAGGGCCGGACTATGGCTACACCTTC. Translation: CASRRTGPDYGYTF.

This sequence joins TRBV15 and TRBJ1-3; 7 bases fit TRBD1. From germline, CDR1 is LNHNV and CDR2 YYDKDF (reference sequence). J gave up 0 bases and V 3 bases, and 5 bases lay outside the gene matches. This CDR3 contains 16 residues. CDR3 DNA sequence: TGTGCCACCAGCAGGGGGGGACAGAACTCTGGAAACACCATATATTTT. This gives the protein CATSRGGQNSGNTIYF.

The chain joins TRBV30 to TRBJ2-7, with 7 positions matching TRBD2. With 4 bases clipped from V and 1 base from J, the junction kept 7 bases outside the gene matches. Per germline, CDR1 GTSNPN and CDR2 SVGIG (reference sequence). The CDR3 has 14 residues. Here the CDR3 DNA reads TGTGCCTGGAAATGGGGGGAGGGGTCCTACGAGCAGTACTTC. Amino acids: CAWKWGEGSYEQYF.

In its sample, this clone was seen once. CDR3 region: CASSVAAGGIGNEKLFF. The CDR3 DNA follows: TGTGCCAGCAGCGTAGCTGCCGGGGGGATTGGTAATGAAAAACTGTTTTTT. This rearrangement joins TRBV9 to TRBJ1-4, with D maybe TRBD1 (5 bases). Trimming pared 0 bases from V and 4 bases from J, leaving 16 bases between. Germline CDR1 is SGDLS and CDR2 is YYNGEE. The CDR3 runs to 17 residues.

V usage is TRBV19 and J usage is TRBJ1-4; 7 bases are a match to TRBD1. Germline V CDR1 and CDR2: LNHDA, SQIVND (reference sequence). The CDR3 is 15 residues long. Trimming took 6 bases from V and 0 from J; bases not matched to a gene: 4. The CDR3 here is CASRKDRATNEKLFF. The CDR3 bases are TGTGCCAGTAGGAAAGACAGGGCAACTAATGAAAAACTGTTTTTT. The full variable domain, with the rest looked up from reference TRBV19 and TRBJ1-4, is DGGITQSPKYLFRKEGQNVTLSCEQNLNHDAMYWYRQDPGQGLRLIYYSQIVNDFQKGDIAEGYSVSREKKESFPLTVTSAQKNPTAFYLCASRKDRATNEKLFFGSGTQLSVL.

V is TRBV18 and J is TRBJ2-7; D not resolved. The germline V gene encodes CDR1 KGHSH and CDR2 LQKENI. This CDR3 is built from 13 residues. Trimming left V 0 bases short and J 6 bases short, with 9 bases between. CDR3 in DNA: TGTGCCAGCTCACCACCAGTAGTCATCGAGCAGTACTTC. This gives the protein CASSPPVVIEQYF.

The chain combines TRBV6-5 with TRBJ2-7; tentative D call: TRBD2 (6 bases). The CDR3 has 16 residues. V lost 0 bases and J lost 3, with 15 bases in between. From germline, CDR1 is MNHEY and CDR2 SVGAGI. The chain's CDR3 is CASSYSMGGGGYEQYF. The DNA for the CDR3 is TGTGCCAGCAGTTACTCGATGGGGGGAGGAGGCTACGAGCAGTACTTC.

This chain links TRBV6-5 with TRBJ2-3; 7 bases fit TRBD1. V was pared by 6 bases and J by 0 bases, with 3 bases of the junction left unmatched. Germline V lookup: CDR1 MNHEY, CDR2 SVGAGI. This CDR3 is built from 14 residues. The CDR3 spells CASSRQGSTDTQYF. The DNA of the CDR3 is TGTGCCAGCAGCCGACAGGGAAGCACAGATACGCAGTATTTT.

V and J are TRBV7-8 and TRBJ2-7, with 9 bases aligning to TRBD2. Trimming cost V 5 bases and J 0 bases; bases outside gene matches: 5. In germline, CDR1 is SGHVS, CDR2 FQNEAQ. The CDR3 contains 15 residues. The CDR3 here is CASSQRTSDSYEQYF. The CDR3 coding sequence is TGTGCCAGCAGCCAAAGGACTAGCGACTCCTACGAGCAGTACTTC.

The CDR3 reads CATSPGGSYNEQFF. The DNA for the CDR3 is TGTGCCACCAGCCCCGGAGGCTCCTACAATGAGCAGTTCTTC. The V and J genes are TRBV24-1 and TRBJ2-1; a weak D match, TRBD2 (5 bases). V was trimmed by 7 bases and J by 0 bases, leaving 9 bases between them. Germline V CDR1 and CDR2: KGHDR, SFDVKD. The CDR3 runs 14 residues.

This chain joins TRBV3-1 (or the pseudogene TRBV3-2) and TRBJ1-1, with TRBD1 as a possible D gene (5 bases). The CDR3 has 16 amino acids. From germline, CDR1 is LGHDT and CDR2 YNNKEL (reference sequence). V lost 0 bases and J lost 0, with 11 bases in between. CDR3 protein: CASSQDYGGVNTEAFF. DNA of the CDR3: TGTGCCAGCAGCCAAGATTATGGGGGGGTGAACACTGAAGCTTTCTTT.

The genes are TRBV14 and TRBJ2-5, with D maybe TRBD1 (5 bases). The CDR3 has 15 amino acids. Germline V CDR1 and CDR2: SGHDN, FVKESK. Trimming took 1 base from V and 5 from J, leaving 14 bases between them. CDR3 bases: TGTGCCAGCAGCCAAGCTCGGGCAGGGATGGAGACCCAGTACTTC. Amino acid sequence: CASSQARAGMETQYF. The full variable domain, completed using reference TRBV14 and TRBJ2-5, is EAGVTQFPSHSVIEKGQTVTLRCDPISGHDNLYWYRRVMGKEIKFLLHFVKESKQDESGMPNNRFLAERTGGTYSTLKVQPAELEDSGVYFCASSQARAGMETQYFGPGTRLLVL.

This sequence joins TRBV18 and TRBJ2-1; TRBD2 matches at 12 bases. Unmatched junction bases numbered 7, after V lost 3 bases and J lost 10 bases. This CDR3 is 15 amino acids long. CDR1 and CDR2 from the germline V gene are KGHSH and LQKENI. The CDR3 loop is CASSPGLAGGDEQFF. CDR3 nucleotides: TGTGCCAGCTCACCGGGGCTAGCGGGGGGGGACGAGCAGTTCTTC.

This chain links TRBV5-1 with TRBJ2-1; D not resolved. Germline V gives CDR1 SGHRS, CDR2 YFSETQ. V shed 0 bases and J shed 10 bases, with 11 bases lying between them. This CDR3 is built from 13 residues. CDR3 residues: CASSLAPAREQFF. DNA of the CDR3: TGCGCCAGCAGCTTGGCTCCAGCCAGGGAGCAGTTCTTC.

The chain has TRBV30 and TRBJ2-7; D gene ambiguous. The germline gives CDR1 GTSNPN, CDR2 SVGIG (reference sequence). V was trimmed by 0 bases and J by 0 bases, leaving 6 bases between them. This CDR3 comprises 13 residues. CDR3 protein: CAWSVFGSYEQYF. The CDR3 DNA reads TGTGCCTGGAGTGTTTTCGGCTCCTACGAGCAGTACTTC.

The chain couples TRBV30 to TRBJ2-7, with D possibly being TRBD1 (6 bases). The CDR3 spans 12 residues. CDR1 and CDR2 from the germline V gene are GTSNPN and SVGIG (reference sequence). With 3 bases removed from V and 3 bases from J, the gap between germline ends came to 9 bases. CDR3 sequence: CAWRTGIYEQYF. The DNA for the CDR3 is TGTGCCTGGAGAACAGGGATCTACGAGCAGTACTTC.

The V call is TRBV30, the J call TRBJ2-3; TRBD2 agrees at 11 bases. Germline V gene lookup returns CDR1 GTSNPN and CDR2 SVGIG (reference sequence). The CDR3 is made up of 15 amino acids. The junction had 3 bases not matched to a gene; V was cut back by 3 bases and J by 1 base. The CDR3 here is CAWRLAGEGTDTQYF. The DNA of the CDR3 is TGTGCCTGGAGACTAGCGGGGGAAGGCACAGATACGCAGTATTTT.